This passage covers 7 T cell receptor beta chains from one sample sequenced in a study of T-cell reconstitution after alpha-beta-depleted transplantation in children. A library of TCRbeta sequences, prepared with unique molecular identifiers, was generated. TCRdb reanalysed the PCR reads using MiXCR and keeps one entry per CDR3 protein. The table shows around 370,000 distinct CDR3 sequences, with 15% to 20% occurring only once. The input for sequencing was PBMCs, mostly from graft donor cells, taken 360 days after TCRalphabeta/CD19-depleted stem cell transplant. These receptors were obtained from a male patient aged 2 to 9 who had a stem cell transplant for acute lymphoblastic leukemia, so the T cells may come from the graft donor.

V usage is TRBV6-1 and J usage is TRBJ1-5, with TRBD1 identical over 7 bases. Germline V gene sequence: CDR1 MNHNS, CDR2 SASEGT. The trim removed 1 base at V and 7 bases at J, leaving 4 bases unmatched. This CDR3 region has 14 residues. This CDR3 is CASSEELQGQPQHF. CDR3 coding DNA: TGTGCCAGCAGTGAAGAATTACAGGGGCAGCCCCAGCATTTT.

The chain combines TRBV6-5 with TRBJ2-4, with 8 bases aligning to TRBD1. V trimming: 8 bases; J trimming: 0 bases; junction bases outside the gene matches: 9. This CDR3 is 16 amino acids long. Germline V gene lookup returns CDR1 MNHEY and CDR2 SVGAGI. CDR3 sequence reads: CASGYRGSLAKNIQYF. The CDR3 coding sequence is TGTGCCAGCGGATACAGGGGGTCCTTAGCCAAAAACATTCAGTACTTC.

This clonotype appeared a few times. This sequence joins TRBV7-8 and TRBJ2-7; maybe TRBD1 (6 bases). This CDR3 has 14 amino acids. Trimming cost V 4 bases and J 4 bases, with 14 bases left between them. CDR1 SGHVS and CDR2 FQNEAQ come from the germline V gene. The DNA for the CDR3 is TGTGCCAGCAGCTCAAACAGGGTAGGGTACGAGCAGTACTTC. Translation gives CASSSNRVGYEQYF.

This clonotype was picked up many times. CDR3 amino acids: CASSQESHRFNEQFF. CDR3 DNA: TGTGCCAGCAGCCAAGAATCCCATAGGTTCAATGAGCAGTTCTTC. V is TRBV4-2 and J is TRBJ2-1; no clear D gene. This CDR3 has 15 amino acids. With 0 bases removed from V and 6 bases from J, the gap between germline ends came to 12 bases. Germline V gene lookup returns CDR1 LGHNA and CDR2 YNFKEQ.

The V and J genes are TRBV14 and TRBJ2-6; D may be TRBD1 (5 bases). Germline CDR1 is SGHDN and CDR2 is FVKESK. Deletions cut 2 bases from V and 0 bases from J, with 11 bases between. This CDR3 is 17 amino acids long. CDR3 sequence reads: CASSQQTVASGANVLTF. CDR3 bases: TGTGCCAGCAGCCAACAGACAGTGGCCTCTGGGGCCAACGTCCTGACTTTC.

The rearrangement uses TRBV6-5 and TRBJ2-7; D is unresolved. This CDR3 comprises 13 residues. Germline loops: CDR1 MNHEY, CDR2 SVGAGI. V shed 2 bases and J shed 2 bases, with 7 bases lying between them. CDR3 coding DNA: TGTGCCAGCAGTTACGGGGTTACCTACGAGCAGTACTTC. Its protein is CASSYGVTYEQYF.

The table lists this clonotype with a count of one. The V gene is TRBV9, the J gene TRBJ2-7; 13 bases map to TRBD2. CDR3 size: 16 residues. Per germline, CDR1 SGDLS and CDR2 YYNGEE. The J segment lost 2 bases and the V segment lost 7 bases, leaving 9 bases of the junction unmatched. Here the CDR3 reads CASGEGGTSGTYEQYF. In nucleotides, the CDR3 is TGTGCCAGCGGTGAGGGAGGGACTAGCGGGACCTACGAGCAGTACTTC.